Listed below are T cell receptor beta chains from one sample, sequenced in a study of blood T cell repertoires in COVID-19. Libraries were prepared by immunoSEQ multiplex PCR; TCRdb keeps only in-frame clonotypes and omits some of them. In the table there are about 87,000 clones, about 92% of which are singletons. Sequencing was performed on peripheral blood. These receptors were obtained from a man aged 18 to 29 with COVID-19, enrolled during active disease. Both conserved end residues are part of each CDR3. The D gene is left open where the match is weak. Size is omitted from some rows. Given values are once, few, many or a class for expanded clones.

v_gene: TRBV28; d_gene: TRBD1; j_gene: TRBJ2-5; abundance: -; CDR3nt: TGTGCCAGCACCTCAGGGGGCCCTGGGACCCAGTACTTC; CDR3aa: CASTSGGPGTQYF
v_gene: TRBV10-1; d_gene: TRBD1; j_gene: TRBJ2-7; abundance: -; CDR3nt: TGCGCCAGCAGCGTCGACAGGGGGGGGTACGAGCAGTACTTC; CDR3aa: CASSVDRGGYEQYF
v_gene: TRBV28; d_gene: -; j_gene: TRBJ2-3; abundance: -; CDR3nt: TGTGCCAGCAGTCCCGACCGGGGGACAGATACGCAGTATTTT; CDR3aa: CASSPDRGTDTQYF
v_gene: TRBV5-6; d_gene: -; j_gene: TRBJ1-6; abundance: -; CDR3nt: TGTGCCAGCAGCCCGGCGGGGGGGGCCCATTCACCCCTCCACTTT; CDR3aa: CASSPAGGAHSPLHF
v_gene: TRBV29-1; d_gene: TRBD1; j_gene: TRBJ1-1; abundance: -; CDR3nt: TGCAGCGCTCGGACAGGGGGGGACACTGAAGCTTTCTTT; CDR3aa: CSARTGGDTEAFF
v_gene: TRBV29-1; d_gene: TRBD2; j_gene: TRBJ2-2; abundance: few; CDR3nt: TGCAGCGTTGAAATAGCGGGAACCCCCGGGGAGCTGTTTTTT; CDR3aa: CSVEIAGTPGELFF
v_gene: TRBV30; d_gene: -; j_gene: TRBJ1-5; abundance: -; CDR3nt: TGTGCCTGGAGTGTAACCGGGTATCAGCCCCAGCATTTT; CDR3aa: CAWSVTGYQPQHF
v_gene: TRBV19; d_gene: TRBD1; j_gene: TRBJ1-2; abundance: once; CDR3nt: TGTGCCAGTATTAAGCGGACAGGGGGCTTTGGCTACACCTTC; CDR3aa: CASIKRTGGFGYTF
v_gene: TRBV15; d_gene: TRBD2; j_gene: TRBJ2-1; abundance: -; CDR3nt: TGTGCCACAGCTCGACTAGCGGGAGACGACAATGAGCAGTTCTTC; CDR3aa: CATARLAGDDNEQFF
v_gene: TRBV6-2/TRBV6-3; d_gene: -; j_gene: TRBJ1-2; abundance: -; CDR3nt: TGTGCCAGCAGTGACAGGTTTTATGGCTACACCTTC; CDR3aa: CASSDRFYGYTF
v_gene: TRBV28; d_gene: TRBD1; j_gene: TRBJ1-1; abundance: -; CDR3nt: TGTGCCAGCAGTTCCTTCATGGGACGCCATGGGACAGGGAGAAACACTGAAGCTTTCTTT; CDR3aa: CASSSFMGRHGTGRNTEAFF
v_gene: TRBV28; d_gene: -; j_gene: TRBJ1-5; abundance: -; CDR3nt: TGTGCCAGCAGTTTCCCGGACAAAGGCAATCAGCCCCAGCATTTT; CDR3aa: CASSFPDKGNQPQHF
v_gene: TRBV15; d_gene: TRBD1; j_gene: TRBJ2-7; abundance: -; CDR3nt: TGTGCCACCAGCAGAGGCCGGGACAGGGGCTACGAGCAGTACTTC; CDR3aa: CATSRGRDRGYEQYF
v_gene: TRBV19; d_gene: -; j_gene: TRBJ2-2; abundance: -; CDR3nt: TGTGCCAGTAGGGAGGGGATGACCGCCGGGGAGCTGTTTTTT; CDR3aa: CASREGMTAGELFF
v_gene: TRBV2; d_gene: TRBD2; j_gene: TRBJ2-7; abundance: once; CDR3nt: TGTGCCAGCAGTGAACGGCGGGGGGGGGACCACGAGCAGTACTTC; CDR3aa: CASSERRGGDHEQYF
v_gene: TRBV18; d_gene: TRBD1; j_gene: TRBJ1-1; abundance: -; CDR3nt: TGTGCCAGCTCCCTCGGGACAGGCGGCACTGAAGCTTTCTTT; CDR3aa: CASSLGTGGTEAFF
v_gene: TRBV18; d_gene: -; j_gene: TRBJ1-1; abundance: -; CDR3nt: TGTGCCAGCTCACCACTGCGGGGAAACACTGAAGCTTTCTTT; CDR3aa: CASSPLRGNTEAFF
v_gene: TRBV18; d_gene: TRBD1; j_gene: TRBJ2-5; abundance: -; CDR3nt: TGTGCCAGCTCACCAAGAGGACAGGGGAAAGAGACCCAGTACTTC; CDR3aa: CASSPRGQGKETQYF
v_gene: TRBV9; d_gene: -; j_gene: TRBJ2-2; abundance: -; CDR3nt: TGTGCCAGCAGCGTAACGGCCAGGCAGGGCGGGGAGCTGTTTTTT; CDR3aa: CASSVTARQGGELFF
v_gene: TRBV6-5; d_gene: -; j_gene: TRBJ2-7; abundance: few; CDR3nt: TGTGCCAGCAGTTACGGCCCTAGCAGTTACGAGCAGTACTTC; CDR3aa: CASSYGPSSYEQYF
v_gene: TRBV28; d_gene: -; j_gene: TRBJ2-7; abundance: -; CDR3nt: TGTGCCAGCACCCGCGGGCGGACAGCTGCCTACGAGCAGTACTTC; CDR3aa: CASTRGRTAAYEQYF
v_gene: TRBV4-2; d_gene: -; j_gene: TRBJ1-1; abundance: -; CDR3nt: TGTGCCAGCAGCCAAGATAAGCGGAGGACTGAAGCTTTCTTT; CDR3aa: CASSQDKRRTEAFF
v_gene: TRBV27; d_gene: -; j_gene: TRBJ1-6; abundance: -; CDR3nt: TGTGCCAGCAGTCGCGGGAACTCCTATAATTCACCCCTCCACTTT; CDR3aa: CASSRGNSYNSPLHF
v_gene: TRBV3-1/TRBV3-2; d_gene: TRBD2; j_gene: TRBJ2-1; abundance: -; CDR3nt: TGTGCCAGCAGCCAAGATAGGCTAGCGGGAGCGATATACAATGAGCAGTTCTTC; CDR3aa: CASSQDRLAGAIYNEQFF
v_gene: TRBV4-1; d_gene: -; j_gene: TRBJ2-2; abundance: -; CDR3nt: TGCGCCAGCAGCCAGATACTAGCGAACACCGGGGAGCTGTTTTTT; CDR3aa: CASSQILANTGELFF
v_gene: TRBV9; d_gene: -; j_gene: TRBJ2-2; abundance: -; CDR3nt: TGTGCCAGCAGCCGGCTAGGAGCGGGGAACACCGGGGAGCTGTTTTTT; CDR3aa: CASSRLGAGNTGELFF
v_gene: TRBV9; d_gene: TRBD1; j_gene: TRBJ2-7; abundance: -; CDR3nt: TGTGCCAGCAGCGGAATGACAGGGTTCTTGTACTTC; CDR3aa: CASSGMTGFLYF
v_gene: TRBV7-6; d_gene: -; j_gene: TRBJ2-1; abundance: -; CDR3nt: TGTGCCAGCAGCTTAGGGGACACCCGTTACAATGAGCAGTTCTTC; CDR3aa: CASSLGDTRYNEQFF
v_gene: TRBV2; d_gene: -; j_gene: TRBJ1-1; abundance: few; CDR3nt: TGTGCCAGCACCAAGGAGGGGCTGGTGAACACTGAAGCTTTCTTT; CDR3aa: CASTKEGLVNTEAFF
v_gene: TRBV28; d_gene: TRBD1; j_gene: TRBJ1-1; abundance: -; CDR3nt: TGTGCCAGCAGAGGGGGGGGACAGGGAGACACTGAAGCTTTCTTT; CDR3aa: CASRGGGQGDTEAFF
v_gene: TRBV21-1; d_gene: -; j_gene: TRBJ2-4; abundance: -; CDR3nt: TGTGCCAGCAGCCACGACACTAGCGGGAGTTTCCGCATTCAGTACTTC; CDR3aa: CASSHDTSGSFRIQYF
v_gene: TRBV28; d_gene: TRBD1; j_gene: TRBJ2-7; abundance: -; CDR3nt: TGTGCCAGCAGTGACCCGGGACAGGGGCTTTACGAGCAGTACTTC; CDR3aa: CASSDPGQGLYEQYF
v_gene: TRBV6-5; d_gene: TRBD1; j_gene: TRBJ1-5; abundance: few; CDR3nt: TGTGCCAGCAGACAGGGGCGAACGGTAGGGCCCCAGCATTTT; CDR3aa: CASRQGRTVGPQHF
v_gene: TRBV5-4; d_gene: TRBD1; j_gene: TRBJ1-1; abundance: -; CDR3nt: TGTGCCAGCAGCCTCTACAGGGGAAGGGATCTTCGAGACACTGAAGCTTTCTTT; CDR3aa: CASSLYRGRDLRDTEAFF
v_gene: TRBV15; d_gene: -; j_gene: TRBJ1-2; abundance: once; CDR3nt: TGTGCCACCAGCAGAGATCGAGGGGGTTCCAGGGGCTACACCTTC; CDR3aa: CATSRDRGGSRGYTF
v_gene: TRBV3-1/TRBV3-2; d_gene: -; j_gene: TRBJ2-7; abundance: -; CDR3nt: TGTGCCAGCAGCCAAGCAGTTCGGAGGGCCTACGAGCAGTACTTC; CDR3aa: CASSQAVRRAYEQYF
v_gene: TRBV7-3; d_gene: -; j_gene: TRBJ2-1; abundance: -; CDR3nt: TGTGCCAGCAGCCCTGAGGGGGTTTTCTCCTACAATGAGCAGTTCTTC; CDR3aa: CASSPEGVFSYNEQFF
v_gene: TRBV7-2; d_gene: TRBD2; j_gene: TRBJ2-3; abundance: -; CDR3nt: TGTGCCAGCAGCTTAAATGGAGGGAGCGGGAACACAGATACGCAGTATTTT; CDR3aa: CASSLNGGSGNTDTQYF
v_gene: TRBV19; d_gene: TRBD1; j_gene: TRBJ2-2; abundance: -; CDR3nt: TGTGCCAGTAGTTTCACAGGGGGCACCGGGGAGCTGTTTTTT; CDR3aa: CASSFTGGTGELFF
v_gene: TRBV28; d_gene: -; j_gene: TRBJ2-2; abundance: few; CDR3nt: TGTGCCAGCAGTCCCCCAGCGACCGGGGAGCTGTTTTTT; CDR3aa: CASSPPATGELFF
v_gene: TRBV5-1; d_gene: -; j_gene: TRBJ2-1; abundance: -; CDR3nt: TGCGCCAGCAGCCCACAGGGTACCAATGAGCAGTTCTTC; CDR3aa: CASSPQGTNEQFF
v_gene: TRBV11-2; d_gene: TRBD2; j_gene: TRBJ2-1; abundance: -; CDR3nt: TGTGCCAGCAGCTTAACCGGGAGGGCCGGCAATGAGCAGTTCTTC; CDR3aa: CASSLTGRAGNEQFF
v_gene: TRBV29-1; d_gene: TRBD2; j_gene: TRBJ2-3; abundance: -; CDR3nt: TGCAGCGTTGGCGGACTAGCGGGAGCCACAGATACGCAGTATTTT; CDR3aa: CSVGGLAGATDTQYF
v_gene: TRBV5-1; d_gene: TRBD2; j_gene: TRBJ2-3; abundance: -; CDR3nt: TGCGCCAGCAAACCGGGACTAGCGGGAGGCACAGATACGCAGTATTTT; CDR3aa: CASKPGLAGGTDTQYF
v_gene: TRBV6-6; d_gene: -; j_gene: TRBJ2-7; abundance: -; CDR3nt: TGTGCCAGTCGTTGGCTGATATCCTACGAGCAGTACTTC; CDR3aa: CASRWLISYEQYF
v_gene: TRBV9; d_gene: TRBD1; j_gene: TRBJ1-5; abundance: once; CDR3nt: TGTGCCAGCAGCGTTACAGGGGGCGCGGAGCCCCAGCATTTT; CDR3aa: CASSVTGGAEPQHF
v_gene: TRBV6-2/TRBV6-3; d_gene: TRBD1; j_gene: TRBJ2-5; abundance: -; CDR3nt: TGTGCCAGCAGTTACCCTATGGACAGGGCCCGAAGGAAGACCCAGTACTTC; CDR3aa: CASSYPMDRARRKTQYF
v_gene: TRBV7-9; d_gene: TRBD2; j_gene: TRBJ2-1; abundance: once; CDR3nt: TGTGCCAGCAGCGCTACTAGCGGAGAATCCTACAATGAGCAGTTCTTC; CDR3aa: CASSATSGESYNEQFF
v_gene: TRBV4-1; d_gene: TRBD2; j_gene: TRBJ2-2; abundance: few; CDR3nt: TGCGCCAGCAGCCAGCTGGGACTAGCGGGAGGTCGAACCGGGGAGCTGTTTTTT; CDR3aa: CASSQLGLAGGRTGELFF
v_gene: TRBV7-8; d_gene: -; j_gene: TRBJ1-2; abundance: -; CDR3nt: TGTGCCAGCAGCGCGGGGTCCACCTATGGCTACACCTTC; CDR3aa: CASSAGSTYGYTF
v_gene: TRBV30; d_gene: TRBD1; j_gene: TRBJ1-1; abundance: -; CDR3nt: TGTGCGGCTGACAGGGATACTGTAGCTTTCTTT; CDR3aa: CAADRDTVAFF
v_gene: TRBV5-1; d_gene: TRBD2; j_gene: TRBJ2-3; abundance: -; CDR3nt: TGCGCCAGCAGCTTGGGACTAGCGGGCTTCACAGATACGCAGTATTTT; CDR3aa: CASSLGLAGFTDTQYF